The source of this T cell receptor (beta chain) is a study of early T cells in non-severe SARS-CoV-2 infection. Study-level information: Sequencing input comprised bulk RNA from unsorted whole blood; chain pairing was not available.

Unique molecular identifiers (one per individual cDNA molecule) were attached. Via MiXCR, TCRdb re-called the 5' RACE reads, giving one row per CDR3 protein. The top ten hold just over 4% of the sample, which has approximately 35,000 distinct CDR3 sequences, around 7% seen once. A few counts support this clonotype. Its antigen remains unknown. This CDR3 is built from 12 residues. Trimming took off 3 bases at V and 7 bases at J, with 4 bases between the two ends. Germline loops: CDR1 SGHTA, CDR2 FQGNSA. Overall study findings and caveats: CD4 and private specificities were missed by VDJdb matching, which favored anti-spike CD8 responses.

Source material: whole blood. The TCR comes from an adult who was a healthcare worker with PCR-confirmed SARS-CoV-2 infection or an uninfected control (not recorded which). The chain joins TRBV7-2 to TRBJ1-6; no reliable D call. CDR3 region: CASSFLNSPLHF. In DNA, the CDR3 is TGTGCCAGCAGCTTCTTGAATTCACCCCTCCACTTT.